The 28 T cell receptor beta chains given below trace back to one sample, sequenced in a study of neurological immune-mediated disorders. Time point: longitudinal time-point 3. MiXCR, run by TCRdb on the 5' RACE reads, gives a single entry per CDR3 protein. Here the sample spans roughly 53,000 distinct CDR3 sequences, approximately 9.2% being singletons. The sample taken for sequencing was PBMCs. The receptors derive from a woman between 35 and 50 years old in good health.

This clonotype was picked up a small number of times. The rearrangement joins TRBV7-2 to TRBJ2-7; TRBD1 agrees at 10 bases. The CDR3 has 16 amino acids. After removal of 1 base from V and 6 bases from J, the junction contained 9 bases not matched to a gene. CDR1 and CDR2 (germline): SGHTA, FQGNSA. For the CDR3, the DNA is TGTGCCAGCAGCTTAGGAAGTCCGGGACAGGGGACCGAGCAGTACTTC. It yields the protein CASSLGSPGQGTEQYF.

In its sample, this clonotype was seen many times. This rearrangement joins TRBV29-1 to TRBJ1-1; D is ambiguous. This CDR3 comprises 14 residues. V gave up 3 bases and J gave up 1 base, with 12 bases separating them. CDR1 SQVTM and CDR2 ANQGSEA come from the germline V gene. The CDR3 is CSVEVIGSNTEAFF. As DNA, the CDR3 is TGCAGCGTTGAGGTTATAGGATCGAACACTGAAGCTTTCTTT.

In its sample, this clonotype was seen many times. This rearrangement joins TRBV9 to TRBJ2-5; 7 bases agree with TRBD2. Germline CDR1 and CDR2: SGDLS and YYNGEE. The V segment lost 4 bases and the J segment 5 bases; nucleotides outside the gene matches: 11. There are 15 residues in the CDR3. The CDR3 region has the DNA TGTGCCAGCAGCCCCGGGACTACCGTCGAGGAGACCCAGTACTTC. It specifies CASSPGTTVEETQYF. Supplemented by reference TRBV9 and TRBJ2-5, the full variable domain reads DSGVTQTPKHLITATGQRVTLRCSPRSGDLSVYWYQQSLDQGLQFLIQYYNGEERAKGNILERFSAQQFPDLHSELNLSSLELGDSALYFCASSPGTTVEETQYFGPGTRLLVL.

This clonotype has more than one count but fewer than ten. The rearrangement joins TRBV9 to TRBJ1-1; tentatively, D is TRBD1 (5 bases). The germline V and J ends were trimmed by 3 bases and 0 bases, with 15 bases remaining between them. From germline, CDR1 is SGDLS and CDR2 YYNGEE. The CDR3 length is 16 residues. CDR3 sequence: CASSAQGGYMNTEAFF. The DNA of the CDR3 is TGTGCCAGCAGCGCCCAGGGAGGGTACATGAACACTGAAGCTTTCTTT.

This clonotype was observed at least ten times. The chain is built from TRBV27 and TRBJ1-1; 12 bases fit TRBD1. Germline-derived CDR1 and CDR2 are MNHEY and SMNVEV (reference sequence). J lost 5 bases, V lost 4 bases, and 2 bases had no gene match. This CDR3 comprises 14 residues. The DNA for the CDR3 is TGTGCCAGCAGTTGGGACAGGGGGCATACTGAAGCTTTCTTT. Translated: CASSWDRGHTEAFF.

This clonotype was seen repeatedly, ten times or more. The rearrangement joins TRBV24-1 to TRBJ2-1; 9 bases match TRBD2. The J segment lost 0 bases and the V segment lost 7 bases, leaving 6 bases of the junction unmatched. The CDR3 has 16 amino acids. Germline CDR1 reads KGHDR; CDR2 reads SFDVKD. As DNA, the CDR3 is TGTGCCACCAGCACCACTAGCGGGTCCTCCTACAATGAGCAGTTCTTC. Translation: CATSTTSGSSYNEQFF.

This clonotype was detected ten times or more. This chain uses TRBV20-1 with TRBJ1-2; TRBD1 matches at 8 bases. CDR3 length: 12 residues. Trimming cost V 4 bases and J 3 bases; bases outside gene matches: 1. The germline CDR1 and CDR2 sequences are DFQATT and SNEGSKA (reference sequence). The CDR3 bases are TGCAGTGCTACGACAGGGGACTATGGCTACACCTTC. This gives the protein CSATTGDYGYTF.

This clonotype has a handful of counts. The rearrangement links TRBV6-2 or TRBV6-3 to TRBJ1-2; D is possibly TRBD1 (5 bases). V was cut by 8 bases and J by 5 bases, with 24 bases left in between. This CDR3 comprises 16 residues. Germline-derived CDR1 and CDR2 are MNHEY and SVGEGT. CDR3 amino acids: CASHKGERQRLYGYTF. CDR3 nucleotide sequence: TGTGCCAGCCACAAGGGAGAACGACAGCGCCTATATGGCTACACCTTC.

This clonotype was picked up many times. The chain links TRBV7-6 to TRBJ1-1; TRBD1 might be the D (6 bases). The CDR3 covers 14 residues. Germline V gives CDR1 SGHVS, CDR2 FNYEAQ. Trimming took off 5 bases at V and 5 bases at J, with 15 bases between the two ends. CDR3 DNA sequence: TGTGCCAGCAGCCAAAGAGGGGGTTTAACTGAAGCTTTCTTT. Translation gives CASSQRGGLTEAFF.

This clonotype was seen many times. V usage is TRBV29-1 and J usage is TRBJ2-7, with TRBD2 matching 8 bases. Trimming took 6 bases from V and 3 from J; bases not matched to a gene: 13. Germline V CDR1 and CDR2: SQVTM, ANQGSEA. CDR3 size: 15 residues. The CDR3 spells CSVVTGTSNRYEQYF. CDR3 coding DNA: TGCAGCGTCGTAACCGGGACTAGTAACCGCTACGAGCAGTACTTC.

The chain employs TRBV10-3 and TRBJ1-1, with a possible D match to TRBD1 (6 bases). The CDR3 sequence is 15 residues long. Germline loops: CDR1 ENHRY, CDR2 SYGVKD. Trimming shortened V by 6 bases and J by 1 base, and 15 bases separated the two germline ends. CDR3 amino acids: CAIRDGQIGNTEAFF. The CDR3 nucleotides are TGTGCCATCAGGGACGGACAGATTGGGAACACTGAAGCTTTCTTT.

This clonotype has at least ten counts. V usage is TRBV6-1 and J usage is TRBJ2-5; possible D gene TRBD1, 5 bases. The CDR3 runs 13 residues. The V gene's germline CDR1 is MNHNS and CDR2 SASEGT. V was cut by 7 bases and J by 2 bases, with 11 bases left in between. The CDR3 coding sequence is TGTGCCAGCAATAGACAGTTACAAGAGACCCAGTACTTC. Translation: CASNRQLQETQYF.

At least ten counts were recorded for this clonotype. The rearrangement links TRBV7-2 to TRBJ1-1; D gene unclear. This CDR3 has 13 residues. The germline V gene encodes CDR1 SGHTA and CDR2 FQGNSA. With 1 base removed from V and 2 bases from J, the gap between germline ends came to 5 bases. The CDR3 DNA follows: TGTGCCAGCAGCTTAGAGACAAACACTGAAGCTTTCTTT. It is translated as CASSLETNTEAFF.

The chain has TRBV25-1 and TRBJ2-3; no firm D call. V was cut by 1 base and J by 5 bases, with 10 bases left in between. The germline V gene has CDR1 MGHDK and CDR2 SYGVNS. This CDR3 spans 14 amino acids. CDR3 sequence (DNA): TGTGCCAGCAGTGAATTCGGTCTGATAGATACGCAGTATTTT. Its protein product is CASSEFGLIDTQYF. The entire variable domain, with the rest obtained from reference TRBV25-1 and TRBJ2-3, is as follows: EADIYQTPRYLVIGTGKKITLECSQTMGHDKMYWYQQDPGMELHLIHYSYGVNSTEKGDLSSESTVSRIRTEHFPLTLESARPSHTSQYLCASSEFGLIDTQYFGPGTRLTVL.

This clonotype was detected a few times. The chain has TRBV12-3 or TRBV12-4 and TRBJ1-6; 7 bases are shared with TRBD1. The V gene end was trimmed by 5 bases and the J gene end by 9 bases; junction bases not matched to a gene: 10. The CDR3 has 15 amino acids. Here the CDR3 DNA reads TGTGCCAGCAGTCCCCGGAGACAGGGAGTTTCACCCCTCCACTTT. Its translation is CASSPRRQGVSPLHF.

This clonotype appeared many times. This chain uses TRBV6-4 with TRBJ1-2; 9 bases fit TRBD1. This CDR3 spans 15 amino acids. The V and J ends lost 6 bases and 6 bases, in that order; junction bases with no gene match: 11. Per the germline V gene, CDR1 is MRHNA and CDR2 is SNTAGT. The CDR3 region is CASSRSDRDRDGYTF. The CDR3 region has the DNA TGTGCCAGCAGCCGCTCGGACCGGGACAGGGATGGCTACACCTTC.

In this sample, this clonotype turned up many times. This chain links TRBV20-1 with TRBJ2-5; a possible D gene is TRBD1 (5 bases). The CDR3 sequence is 13 residues long. CDR1 DFQATT and CDR2 SNEGSKA come from the germline V gene (reference sequence). V lost 4 bases and J lost 6, with 15 bases in between. This chain's CDR3 is CSAIRARVKTQYF. The CDR3 DNA sequence: TGCAGTGCTATAAGGGCCAGGGTGAAGACCCAGTACTTC.

Many counts were recorded for this clonotype. The CDR3, as DNA: TGTGCCAGCAGACGGACAGGAGATCAGCCCCAGCATTTT. The encoded protein is CASRRTGDQPQHF. J is TRBJ1-5 and V is TRBV12-3 or TRBV12-4; 7 nucleotides line up with TRBD1. The CDR3 is 13 residues long. V lost 6 bases and J lost 5; bases outside the gene matches: 4.

This clonotype was picked up a small number of times. The rearrangement joins TRBV3-1 to TRBJ1-5; D unresolved. The CDR3 runs to 13 residues. Deletions cut 0 bases from V and 4 bases from J, with 4 bases between. The germline CDR1 and CDR2 sequences are LGHDT and YNNKEL (reference sequence). CDR3 sequence: CASSQETNQPQHF. CDR3 DNA sequence: TGTGCCAGCAGCCAAGAGACGAATCAGCCCCAGCATTTT.

This clonotype was seen many times. The rearrangement joins TRBV20-1 to TRBJ2-5; TRBD2 matches at 7 bases. The CDR3 is 14 residues long. Trimming at V came to 5 bases and at J to 2 bases, leaving 8 bases not matched to a gene. Germline V CDR1 and CDR2: DFQATT, SNEGSKA (reference sequence). The CDR3 loop is CSAPPAGRQETQYF. CDR3 sequence (DNA): TGCAGTGCTCCCCCAGCGGGACGGCAAGAGACCCAGTACTTC.

There are many counts of this clonotype. The V and J genes are TRBV5-1 and TRBJ1-2, with D perhaps matching TRBD1 (6 bases). In germline, CDR1 is SGHRS, CDR2 YFSETQ. This CDR3 has 13 residues. Trimming cost V 3 bases and J 4 bases, with 10 bases left between them. Written as DNA, the CDR3 is TGCGCCAGCAGCTCGGACAGCCTCTATGGCTACACCTTC. This sequence encodes CASSSDSLYGYTF.

The chain recombines TRBV7-2 with TRBJ2-3; 8 positions match TRBD1. The ends lost 5 bases at V and 5 bases at J; junction bases unmatched: 6. The germline V gene encodes CDR1 SGHTA and CDR2 FQGNSA. The CDR3 runs to 14 residues. The CDR3, as DNA: TGTGCCAGCAGCCTACTGACAGGGGAAGATACGCAGTATTTT. It specifies CASSLLTGEDTQYF.

The V and J genes are TRBV4-3 and TRBJ2-1; D gene unclear. CDR1 is LGHNA, CDR2 YSLEER, per germline. V was cut by 3 bases and J by 6 bases, with 9 bases left in between. The CDR3 covers 13 residues. CDR3 in DNA: TGCGCCAGCAGCCACATCTCGATCAATGAGCAGTTCTTC. The encoded protein is CASSHISINEQFF.

This clonotype appeared many times. V gene TRBV6-6 combines with J gene TRBJ2-1; 8 nucleotides agree with TRBD2. V shed 8 bases, J shed 1 base, and the junction held 7 bases outside the gene matches. The CDR3 totals 15 residues. Germline assignment: CDR1 MNHNY and CDR2 SVGAGI (reference sequence). The CDR3, as DNA: TGTGCCAGCGGAGACGGGGGGGCGTCCTACAATGAGCAGTTCTTC. This encodes CASGDGGASYNEQFF.

This clonotype was seen many times. The chain carries TRBV29-1 and TRBJ2-5, with D perhaps assigned TRBD1 or TRBD2 (6 bases each). CDR1 and CDR2 (germline): SQVTM, ANQGSEA. The CDR3 extends over 12 amino acids. V lost 3 bases, J lost 5 bases, and 10 bases lay in between. CDR3 sequence: CSVEGGGETQYF. CDR3 DNA: TGCAGCGTTGAGGGGGGCGGGGAGACCCAGTACTTC.

This clonotype was detected many times. The rearrangement uses TRBV5-1 and TRBJ2-7; TRBD1 matches 9 bases. This CDR3 spans 14 amino acids. Germline CDR1 reads SGHRS; CDR2 reads YFSETQ. V trimming: 4 bases; J trimming: 5 bases; junction bases outside the gene matches: 7. In DNA form, the CDR3 reads TGCGCCAGCAGCATCGGGACAGGGACGAACGAGCAGTACTTC. Translation: CASSIGTGTNEQYF.

This clonotype has a count of ten or more. The rearrangement links TRBV12-3 or TRBV12-4 to TRBJ2-5, with TRBD1 as a possible D gene (5 bases). CDR3 length equals 13 residues. V shed 7 bases and J shed 5 bases, with 14 bases lying between them. The CDR3 DNA sequence: TGTGCCAGCACCGTCCAGGGTATGGAGACCCAGTACTTC. Residues: CASTVQGMETQYF.

This clonotype has more than one count but fewer than ten. The chain has TRBV10-1 and TRBJ2-3, with TRBD2 matching 13 bases. Germline V CDR1 and CDR2: WNHNN, SYGVQD (reference sequence). CDR3 length: 16 residues. Trimming removed 6 bases from V and 3 bases from J; junction bases left unmatched: 6. The CDR3 nucleotides are TGCGCCAGCAGCGGTGGACTAGCGGGGGCAACAGATACGCAGTATTTT. As protein: CASSGGLAGATDTQYF.